The entry below gives a single TCR beta chain sequence along with its context. The target antigen is unknown. The sample originates from a study of T cell repertoires in cytomegalovirus infection. Study-level information: Alongside well-studied HLA-B-restricted CMV epitopes, recently identified HLA-C-restricted CMV epitopes were also used. CMV infection and matching HLA type were both indicated by public TCR beta signatures.

Each CDR3 protein gets one entry after TCRdb re-called the reads with MiXCR. Of 750,000 to 950,000 distinct CDR3 sequences in the sample, roughly 28% were seen once. General observations from the study: Summed public TCR beta family frequency identified CMV carriers bearing the relevant HLA. Within the response measured ex vivo, HLA-C-restricted CMV-specific TCR beta clonotypes were dominant.

The sequencing used cultured CD8+ T cells from PBMCs, collected from culture after CMV antigen stimulation. The sequence derives from a human donor in good health (CMV status not recorded). Some clones in this sample may be carry-over from other donors' samples.

The CDR3 spells CASSGRIYEQYF. The CDR3 nucleotides read TGTGCCAGCAGCGGGCGGATCTACGAGCAGTACTTC. This chain joins TRBV7-9 and TRBJ2-7; D remains unclear. The CDR3 extends over 12 amino acids. The V and J ends lost 5 bases and 3 bases respectively, with 8 bases between them. Germline V lookup: CDR1 SEHNR, CDR2 FQNEAQ (reference sequence).